What follows is one TCR beta chain and its context. These data originate in a study of control samples from healthy donors and cancer patients. V lost 0 bases and J 0 bases, leaving 6 bases between the germline ends. Germline-derived CDR1 and CDR2 are SGHDT and YYEEEE. The CDR3 loop spans 14 amino acids. TCRdb keeps only in-frame clones here, not all; method: immunoSEQ multiplex PCR. This sample has 100,000 to 150,000 clones; approximately 92% occur once, and the top ten carry approximately 0.58%. This chain links TRBV5-6 with TRBJ1-2; D call uncertain. The sequencing input was PBMCs. The sequence came from a man at least 80 years old with head and neck cancer. CDR3 residues: CASSLGGSNYGYTF. CDR3 nucleotides: TGTGCCAGCAGCTTGGGGGGATCTAACTATGGCTACACCTTC.